One and the same sample provided the 19 T cell receptor beta chains below, sequenced in a study of blood T cell repertoires in COVID-19. Data came from immunoSEQ multiplex PCR; TCRdb stores just in-frame clones and leaves some out. The table records a few hundred thousand clones, around 86% of them present only once. Material for sequencing was PBMCs or T cells enriched from blood (not recorded which). The receptors derive from a woman between 50 and 59 years old who had recovered from COVID-19.

This clone was recorded only once. The CDR3 bases are TGTGCCAGCAGCCCCCCCGGCGGGGAGTGGAATGAGCAGTTCTTC. As protein: CASSPPGGEWNEQFF. J is TRBJ2-1 and V is TRBV7-6; possibly TRBD2 for D (6 bases). The germline V gene encodes CDR1 SGHVS and CDR2 FNYEAQ. The V gene lost 5 bases and the J gene lost 7 bases, with 18 bases spanning the gap. The CDR3 is 15 residues long.

This clone was counted a single time. The chain carries TRBV5-1 and TRBJ2-2; D might be TRBD2 (6 bases). CDR3 length equals 16 residues. V lost 3 bases and J 2 bases, leaving 14 bases between the germline ends. Per the germline V gene, CDR1 is SGHRS and CDR2 is YFSETQ. CDR3 DNA: TGCGCCAGCAGCTACACACCGGGAGACAACACCGGGGAGCTGTTTTTT. It yields the protein CASSYTPGDNTGELFF.

This chain uses TRBV5-1 with TRBJ2-2; TRBD2 agrees at 10 bases. V was clipped by 4 bases and J by 5 bases; unmatched bases: 5. The CDR3 covers 15 residues. Looked up from germline, CDR1 is SGHRS and CDR2 is YFSETQ. The CDR3 spells CASSGLAGETGELFF. The CDR3 DNA reads as TGCGCCAGCAGCGGGCTAGCGGGAGAAACCGGGGAGCTGTTTTTT.

This chain uses TRBV28 with TRBJ2-7, with 12 positions matching TRBD1. The germline gives CDR1 MDHEN, CDR2 SYDVKM. The CDR3 loop spans 20 amino acids. V shed 0 bases, J shed 5 bases, and the junction held 17 bases outside the gene matches. The CDR3 DNA sequence: TGTGCCAGCAGTTTATGGGGACAGGGGGCTTCTAGCGGGAGTTTGGACGAGCAGTACTTC. As protein: CASSLWGQGASSGSLDEQYF.

The rearrangement uses TRBV2 and TRBJ2-1; D unclear. The CDR3 extends over 15 amino acids. The germline gives CDR1 SNHLY, CDR2 FYNNEI. The germline V and J ends were trimmed by 6 bases and 5 bases, with 17 bases remaining between them. The CDR3 reads CASRSRFLPHNEQFF. CDR3 sequence (DNA): TGTGCCAGCAGGAGCCGCTTCCTACCGCACAATGAGCAGTTCTTC.

V is TRBV10-3 and J is TRBJ2-1; 8 bases match TRBD2. This CDR3 contains 15 residues. Looked up from germline, CDR1 is ENHRY and CDR2 is SYGVKD. The trim removed 11 bases at V and 6 bases at J, leaving 15 bases unmatched. The CDR3, as DNA: TGTGCCTCAAAGACCGGGACTAGTGACATCAATGAGCAGTTCTTC. Translation: CASKTGTSDINEQFF.

The gene calls are TRBV18 and TRBJ2-7, with D hard to call. The CDR3 runs to 14 residues. CDR1 and CDR2 (germline): KGHSH, LQKENI. With 3 bases removed from V and 3 bases from J, the gap between germline ends came to 12 bases. The CDR3 DNA follows: TGTGCCAGCTCACCTTCTCAATCTAACTACGAGCAGTACTTC. Translating gives CASSPSQSNYEQYF.

In its sample, this clone was seen a few times. Other DNA sequences in the same sample also yield this CDR3. The J gene is TRBJ2-2, the V gene TRBV28; possible D gene TRBD2, 6 bases. Trimming stripped 7 bases from V and 5 bases from J, with 11 bases between. Germline values: CDR1 MDHEN, CDR2 SYDVKM. CDR3 length: 13 residues. The CDR3: CASTLAGTGELFF. CDR3 DNA: TGTGCCAGCACACTAGCTGGGACCGGGGAGCTGTTTTTT.

V is TRBV12-5 and J is TRBJ2-1; 9 nucleotides line up with TRBD2. This CDR3 contains 16 residues. V lost 2 bases to trimming and J lost 0 bases; unmatched junction nucleotides: 2. Germline V gives CDR1 LGHNT, CDR2 FRNRAP. The CDR3 region has the DNA TGTGCTAGTGGTTTGCCTAGCGGGAACTCCTACAATGAGCAGTTCTTC. Translated: CASGLPSGNSYNEQFF.

J is TRBJ2-7 and V is TRBV3-1 (or the pseudogene TRBV3-2), with TRBD1 matching 7 bases. The germline V gene has CDR1 LGHDT and CDR2 YNNKEL (reference sequence). The CDR3 has 14 amino acids. The trim removed 4 bases at V and 5 bases at J, leaving 8 bases unmatched. CDR3 protein: CASSLTGTTHEQYF. The CDR3 DNA sequence: TGTGCCAGCAGCCTGACAGGGACGACCCACGAGCAGTACTTC.

The rearrangement uses TRBV5-1 and TRBJ2-3; TRBD2 is a possible D gene (6 bases). Germline CDR1 SGHRS, CDR2 YFSETQ. The CDR3 contains 16 residues. Trimming stripped 4 bases from V and 1 base from J, with 16 bases between. CDR3 sequence (DNA): TGCGCCAGCAGCCTGGAAGGGAGGTCGGGCACAGATACGCAGTATTTT. Amino acid sequence: CASSLEGRSGTDTQYF.

The chain is built from TRBV4-1 and TRBJ2-3; 10 positions agree with TRBD2. The CDR3 has 18 amino acids. In germline, CDR1 is MGHRA, CDR2 YSYEKL. J was trimmed by 2 bases and V by 0 bases; bases with no gene match: 8. CDR3 coding DNA: TGCGCCAGCAGCCAAGAAAAAAGGACTAGCGGAAACACAGATACGCAGTATTTT. This codes for CASSQEKRTSGNTDTQYF.

This chain uses TRBV5-8 with TRBJ1-5; the D gene is possibly TRBD1 (6 bases). Germline assignment: CDR1 SGHTS and CDR2 YDEGEE. V was shortened by 1 base and J by 7 bases, with 12 bases between the two germline ends. The CDR3 loop spans 14 amino acids. The CDR3 region has the DNA TGTGCCAGCAGCTTGATGGGACAACGGCAGCCCCAGCATTTT. It translates to CASSLMGQRQPQHF.

The rearrangement joins TRBV30 to TRBJ1-5; D is uncertain. Deletions cut 2 bases from V and 10 bases from J, with 15 bases between. This CDR3 is 13 amino acids long. Germline-derived CDR1 and CDR2 are GTSNPN and SVGIG (reference sequence). CDR3 sequence (DNA): TGTGCCTGGAGTAGTCCCGCTCAACATCCCCAGCATTTT. As protein: CAWSSPAQHPQHF.

V is TRBV3-1 (or the pseudogene TRBV3-2) and J is TRBJ1-1, with no clear D. Trimming removed 4 bases from V and 10 bases from J, with 13 bases in between. The CDR3 covers 12 residues. CDR1 and CDR2 from the germline V gene are LGHDT and YNNKEL (reference sequence). CDR3 in DNA: TGTGCCAGCAGCCGTGAGAGACTAGTAGCTTTCTTT. It codes for CASSRERLVAFF.

This clone was seen only a few times. This chain connects TRBV6-2 or TRBV6-3 to TRBJ2-1; 10 bases agree with TRBD2. This CDR3 has 16 residues. V was clipped by 0 bases and J by 8 bases; unmatched bases: 7. CDR1 and CDR2 (germline): MNHEY, SVGEGT. The CDR3 DNA reads TGTGCCAGCAGTTACTCTGGAGCGGGAGGGCCCCATGAGCAGTTCTTC. This sequence encodes CASSYSGAGGPHEQFF.

The V call is TRBV11-3, the J call TRBJ1-1; 11 nucleotides match TRBD1. Germline CDR1 is SGHNT and CDR2 is YENEEA. The CDR3 sequence is 15 residues long. The trim removed 4 bases at V and 4 bases at J, leaving 5 bases unmatched. DNA of the CDR3: TGTGCCAGCAGCTCATCCGGGACAGGGGGCACTGAAGCTTTCTTT. Translated: CASSSSGTGGTEAFF.

The V and J genes are TRBV7-9 and TRBJ2-7, with 7 bases that match TRBD2. Germline V gives CDR1 SEHNR, CDR2 FQNEAQ (reference sequence). The CDR3 loop spans 17 amino acids. J lost 6 bases, V lost 4 bases, and 18 bases had no gene match. This CDR3 is CASSSTPPKTSFSEQYF. The CDR3 region has the DNA TGTGCCAGCAGCTCCACCCCCCCGAAGACTAGCTTTTCCGAGCAGTACTTC.

The rearrangement joins TRBV3-1 (or the pseudogene TRBV3-2) to TRBJ2-5, with D possibly matching TRBD1 (6 bases). The CDR3 sequence is 17 residues long. In germline, CDR1 is LGHDT, CDR2 YNNKEL (reference sequence). Between the trimmed V and J ends, which lost 3 bases and 4 bases, there was a span of 21 bases. Here the CDR3 reads CASSQQFLRGSGETQYF. CDR3 sequence (DNA): TGTGCCAGCAGCCAGCAATTCCTCAGGGGCAGCGGAGAGACCCAGTACTTC.